The 9 T cell receptor beta chains below were found in one sample sequenced in a study of cytomegalovirus exposure and HLA in healthy donors. The study ran its PCR with 60 Vbeta and 13 Jbeta primers. TCRdb's table, derived via immunoSEQ multiplex PCR, lists solely in-frame clones and lacks some. The sample consists of approximately 260,000 clones, 84% of them appearing once. Input material: PBMCs. All receptors come from a woman in her thirties or forties in good health and CMV-seropositive.

The V call is TRBV2, the J call TRBJ2-7; TRBD2 matches at 11 bases. From germline, CDR1 is SNHLY and CDR2 FYNNEI. J lost 0 bases, V lost 5 bases, and 3 bases had no gene match. The CDR3 has 15 residues. The CDR3 DNA is TGTGCCAGCAGTCGACTAGCGGGGCCCTCCTACGAGCAGTACTTC. Translated: CASSRLAGPSYEQYF.

This clone was seen a handful of times. The chain is built from TRBV28 and TRBJ2-5; 11 positions agree with TRBD1. Trimming cost V 6 bases and J 5 bases; bases outside gene matches: 11. The CDR3 runs 16 residues. Per the germline V gene, CDR1 is MDHEN and CDR2 is SYDVKM. In DNA form, the CDR3 reads TGTGCCAGCAGAGAATCTCCGGGACAGGGGGGGGAGACCCAGTACTTC. This translates into CASRESPGQGGETQYF.

This clone showed up just once. This chain links TRBV7-9 with TRBJ2-6; no clear D gene. With 8 bases removed from V and 10 bases from J, the gap between germline ends came to 9 bases. Germline values: CDR1 SEHNR, CDR2 FQNEAQ (reference sequence). CDR3 length equals 11 residues. The CDR3 loop reads CASHSLNVLTF. CDR3 bases: TGTGCCAGCCACTCTTTAAACGTCCTGACTTTC.

This chain uses TRBV27 with TRBJ1-2; 7 bases match TRBD1. The CDR3 totals 15 residues. Unmatched junction bases numbered 6, after V lost 5 bases and J lost 0 bases. Germline V CDR1 and CDR2: MNHEY, SMNVEV (reference sequence). CDR3 sequence (DNA): TGTGCCAGCAGTCCCGGGACAGCTTCTAACTATGGCTACACCTTC. Protein sequence: CASSPGTASNYGYTF.

This clone was found a few times. This chain joins TRBV19 and TRBJ2-7; D might be TRBD1 (5 bases). The germline gives CDR1 LNHDA, CDR2 SQIVND (reference sequence). Trimming shortened V by 9 bases and J by 3 bases, and 15 bases separated the two germline ends. CDR3 length: 13 residues. Here the CDR3 DNA reads TGTGCCAGCATAGGTTCTAGGGGCTACGAGCAGTACTTC. Translation gives CASIGSRGYEQYF.

The J gene is TRBJ2-5, the V gene TRBV6-6; tentatively, D is TRBD2 (6 bases). The closer fit of TRBJ2-7 to the DNA end suggests the J call may be wrong. The CDR3 is 12 amino acids. Germline lookup yields CDR1 MNHNY and CDR2 SVGAGI (reference sequence). The CDR3 bases are TGTGCCAGCAGTCTGCGGGGCGACGAGCAGTACTTC. It codes for CASSLRGDEQYF.

The chain couples TRBV10-3 to TRBJ2-3; the match to TRBD2 covers 7 bases. Losses at the gene ends were 10 bases for V and 4 bases for J; bases not matched to a gene: 11. Germline assignment: CDR1 ENHRY and CDR2 SYGVKD. This CDR3 region has 14 residues. CDR3 DNA: TGTGCCAGCAAGTCAGGACTAGTGGCAGATACGCAGTATTTT. This codes for CASKSGLVADTQYF.

The chain joins TRBV28 to TRBJ2-1; unclear D gene. V lost 5 bases, J lost 10 bases, and 9 bases lay in between. Per germline, CDR1 MDHEN and CDR2 SYDVKM. This CDR3 spans 11 amino acids. The CDR3 reads CASSHRLEQFF. DNA of the CDR3: TGTGCCAGCAGTCACAGATTGGAGCAGTTCTTC.

V and J are TRBV20-1 and TRBJ1-5, with D perhaps TRBD1 (5 bases). The ends were cut back, 7 bases at V and 7 bases at J, with 11 bases in the middle. From germline, CDR1 is DFQATT and CDR2 SNEGSKA (reference sequence). This CDR3 is 11 amino acids long. CDR3 DNA: TGCAGTGTAGGGGCACGACAGCCCCAGCATTTT. Its protein product is CSVGARQPQHF.